The clone carrying this T cell receptor (beta chain) was seen more than once but under ten times. Per the original methods: Using reference gene primer amplification, nucleated cell counts were estimated. The method was immunoSEQ multiplex PCR; TCRdb's version includes in-frame clones alone and lacks a portion of them. D and trimming were read from the DNA, whereas the V and J calls and clone size are those reported in that table. The sample records around 280,000 clones, roughly 90% being singletons. The sample belongs to a study of blood T cell repertoires in COVID-19. As for the study in general: PBMCs, B-cell-depleted T cells, or T cells were the source of the cDNA or gDNA that made up the material.

From germline, CDR1 is WNHNN and CDR2 SYGVQD (reference sequence). The CDR3 loop spans 16 amino acids. Between the trimmed V and J ends, which lost 2 bases and 7 bases, there was a span of 15 bases. Sequenced material: PBMCs or T cells enriched from blood (not recorded which). The V gene is TRBV10-1, the J gene TRBJ1-6, with a possible D match to TRBD1 (6 bases). The source of this sequence is a middle-aged woman who had recovered from COVID-19. CDR3: CASSEGRGGTNSPLHF. The DNA for the CDR3 is TGCGCCAGCAGTGAGGGTCGGGGGGGCACGAATTCACCCCTCCACTTT.